Below, 5 T cell receptor beta chains from the same sample are listed, as sequenced in a study of blood T cell repertoires in COVID-19. The method was immunoSEQ multiplex PCR; TCRdb's version includes in-frame clones alone and lacks a portion of them. The data show over 95,000 clones, 81% seen once. The sequenced sample was peripheral blood. Receptor source: a human donor in a cohort sampled during active COVID-19.

The V gene is TRBV7-2, the J gene TRBJ2-7; D not certain. Germline V CDR1 and CDR2: SGHTA, FQGNSA. Trimming shortened V by 4 bases and J by 2 bases, and 12 bases separated the two germline ends. The CDR3 extends over 14 amino acids. The CDR3 here is CASSSFGKPYEQYF. As DNA, the CDR3 is TGTGCCAGCAGCTCCTTTGGTAAGCCCTACGAGCAGTACTTC.

CDR3 region: CASSNGRRGAGTGELFF. The CDR3 coding sequence is TGTGCCAGCAGCAATGGAAGGAGAGGGGCGGGGACCGGGGAGCTGTTTTTT. The genes are TRBV21-1 and TRBJ2-2; the DNA was not compared with TRBD2, the D call given in the table. TRBV21-1 is a pseudogene locus. This CDR3 has 17 residues.

The rearrangement links TRBV28 to TRBJ1-2, with TRBD1 as a possible D gene (5 bases). V was shortened by 9 bases and J by 0 bases, with 14 bases between the two germline ends. The length of the CDR3 is 14 residues. The germline CDR1 and CDR2 sequences are MDHEN and SYDVKM. CDR3 sequence reads: CASSSGGSNYGYTF. DNA for the CDR3: TGTGCCAGTAGCTCCGGGGGTTCTAACTATGGCTACACCTTC.

V gene TRBV18 combines with J gene TRBJ1-1; TRBD1 aligns across 7 bases. V shed 3 bases, J shed 12 bases, and the junction held 13 bases outside the gene matches. Germline V gene data show CDR1 as KGHSH and CDR2 as LQKENI. The CDR3 runs 14 residues. Written as DNA, the CDR3 is TGTGCCAGCTCACCTCGCGACAGGGACGGCTCCACTTTCTTT. It specifies CASSPRDRDGSTFF.

This chain joins TRBV2 and TRBJ2-3, with a weak D call TRBD2 (5 bases). Germline V gives CDR1 SNHLY, CDR2 FYNNEI. There are 15 residues in the CDR3. The V and J ends lost 3 bases and 1 base respectively, with 11 bases between them. CDR3 region: CASSEDFGGTDTQYF. Here the CDR3 DNA reads TGTGCCAGCAGTGAGGACTTTGGGGGCACAGATACGCAGTATTTT.